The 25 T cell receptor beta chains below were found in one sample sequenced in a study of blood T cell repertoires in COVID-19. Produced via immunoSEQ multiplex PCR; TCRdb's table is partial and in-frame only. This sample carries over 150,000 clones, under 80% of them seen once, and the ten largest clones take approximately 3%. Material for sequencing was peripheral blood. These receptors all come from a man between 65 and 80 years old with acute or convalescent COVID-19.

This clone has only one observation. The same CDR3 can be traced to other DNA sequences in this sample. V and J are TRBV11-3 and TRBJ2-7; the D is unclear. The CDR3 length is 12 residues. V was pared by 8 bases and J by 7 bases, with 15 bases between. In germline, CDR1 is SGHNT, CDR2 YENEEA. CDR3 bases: TGTGCCAGCTCTACTGGAGCGAATGAGCAGTACTTC. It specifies CASSTGANEQYF. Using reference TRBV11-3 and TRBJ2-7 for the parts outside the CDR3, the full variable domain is EAGVVQSPRYKIIEKKQPVAFWCNPISGHNTLYWYLQNLGQGPELLIRYENEEAVDDSQLPKDRFSAERLKGVDSTLKIQPAELGDSAVYLCASSTGANEQYFGPGTRLTVT.

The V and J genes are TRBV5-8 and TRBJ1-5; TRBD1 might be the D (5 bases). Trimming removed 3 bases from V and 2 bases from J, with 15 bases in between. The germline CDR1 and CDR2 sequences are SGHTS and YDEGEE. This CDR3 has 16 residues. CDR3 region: CASSYASGYGNQPQHF. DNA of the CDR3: TGTGCCAGCAGCTACGCCTCAGGGTACGGCAATCAGCCCCAGCATTTT. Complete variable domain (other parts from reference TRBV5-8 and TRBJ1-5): EAGVTQSPTHLIKTRGQQATLRCSPISGHTSVYWYQQALGLGLQFLLWYDEGEERNRGNFPPRFSGRQFPNYSSELNVNALELEDSALYLCASSYASGYGNQPQHFGDGTRLSIL.

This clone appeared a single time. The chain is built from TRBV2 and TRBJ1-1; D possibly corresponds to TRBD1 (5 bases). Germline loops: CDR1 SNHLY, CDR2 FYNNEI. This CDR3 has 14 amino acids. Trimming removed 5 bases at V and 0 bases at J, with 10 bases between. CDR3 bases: TGTGCCAGCAGTCACGACAGTTTGAACACTGAAGCTTTCTTT. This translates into CASSHDSLNTEAFF.

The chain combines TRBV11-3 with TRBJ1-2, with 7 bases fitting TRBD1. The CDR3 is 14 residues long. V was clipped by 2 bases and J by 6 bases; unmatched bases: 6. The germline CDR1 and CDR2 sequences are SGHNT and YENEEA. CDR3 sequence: CASSLLPGGDGYTF. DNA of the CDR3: TGTGCCAGCAGCTTATTGCCAGGGGGTGATGGCTACACCTTC.

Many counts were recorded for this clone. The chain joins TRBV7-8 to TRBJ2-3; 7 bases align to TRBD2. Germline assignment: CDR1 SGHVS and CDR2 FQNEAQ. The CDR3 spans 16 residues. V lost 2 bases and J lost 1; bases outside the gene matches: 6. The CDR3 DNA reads TGTGCCAGCAGCTTATTTTTGCTAGCGGGCACAGATACGCAGTATTTT. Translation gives CASSLFLLAGTDTQYF.

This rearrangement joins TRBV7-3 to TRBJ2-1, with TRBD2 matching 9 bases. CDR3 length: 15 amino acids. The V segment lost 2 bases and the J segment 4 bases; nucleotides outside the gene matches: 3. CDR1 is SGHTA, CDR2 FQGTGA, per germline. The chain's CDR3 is CASSLEAGGYNEQFF. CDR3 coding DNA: TGTGCCAGCAGCTTAGAAGCGGGGGGTTACAATGAGCAGTTCTTC.

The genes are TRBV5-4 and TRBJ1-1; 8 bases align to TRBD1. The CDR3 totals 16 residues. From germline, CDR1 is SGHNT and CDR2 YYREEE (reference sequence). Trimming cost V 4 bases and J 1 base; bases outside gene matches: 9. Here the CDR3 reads CASSRQGTGGNTEAFF. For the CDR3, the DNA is TGTGCCAGCAGCCGACAAGGTACAGGGGGGAACACTGAAGCTTTCTTT.

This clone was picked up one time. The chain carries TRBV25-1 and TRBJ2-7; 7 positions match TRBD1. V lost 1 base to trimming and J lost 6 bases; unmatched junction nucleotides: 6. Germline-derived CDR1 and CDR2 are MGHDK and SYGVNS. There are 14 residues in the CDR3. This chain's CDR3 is CASSELRDSSEQYF. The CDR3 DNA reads TGTGCCAGCAGTGAATTAAGGGACAGCAGCGAGCAGTACTTC.

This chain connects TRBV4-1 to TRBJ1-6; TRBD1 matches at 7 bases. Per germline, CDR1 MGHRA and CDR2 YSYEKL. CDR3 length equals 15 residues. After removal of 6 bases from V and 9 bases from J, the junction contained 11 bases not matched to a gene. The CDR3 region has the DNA TGCGCCAGCAGGCCCGGGACAGCTACGCGTTCACCCCTCCACTTT. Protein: CASRPGTATRSPLHF.

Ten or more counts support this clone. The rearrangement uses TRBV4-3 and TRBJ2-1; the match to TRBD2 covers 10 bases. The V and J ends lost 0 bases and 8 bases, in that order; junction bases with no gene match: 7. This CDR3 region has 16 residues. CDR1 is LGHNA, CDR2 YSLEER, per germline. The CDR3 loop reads CASSQEWVAGGYEQFF. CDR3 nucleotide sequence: TGCGCCAGCAGCCAAGAATGGGTAGCGGGAGGCTATGAGCAGTTCTTC.

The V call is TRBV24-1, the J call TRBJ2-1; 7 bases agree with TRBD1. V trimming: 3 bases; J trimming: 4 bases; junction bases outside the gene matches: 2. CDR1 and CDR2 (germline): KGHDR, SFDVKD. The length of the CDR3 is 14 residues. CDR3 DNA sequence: TGTGCCACCAGTGATGTGGGACAGTACAATGAGCAGTTCTTC. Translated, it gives CATSDVGQYNEQFF.

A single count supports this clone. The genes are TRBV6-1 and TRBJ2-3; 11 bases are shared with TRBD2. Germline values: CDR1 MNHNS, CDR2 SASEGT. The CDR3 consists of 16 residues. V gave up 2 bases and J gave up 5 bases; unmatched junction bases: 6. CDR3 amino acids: CASSETSGSTIDTQYF. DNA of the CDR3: TGTGCCAGCAGTGAAACTAGCGGGAGTACGATAGATACGCAGTATTTT.

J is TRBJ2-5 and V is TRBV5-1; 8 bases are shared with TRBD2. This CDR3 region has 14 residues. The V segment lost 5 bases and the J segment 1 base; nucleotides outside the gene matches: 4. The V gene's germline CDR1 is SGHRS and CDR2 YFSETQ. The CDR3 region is CASREAGVQETQYF. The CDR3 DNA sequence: TGCGCCAGCAGGGAAGCGGGGGTCCAAGAGACCCAGTACTTC.

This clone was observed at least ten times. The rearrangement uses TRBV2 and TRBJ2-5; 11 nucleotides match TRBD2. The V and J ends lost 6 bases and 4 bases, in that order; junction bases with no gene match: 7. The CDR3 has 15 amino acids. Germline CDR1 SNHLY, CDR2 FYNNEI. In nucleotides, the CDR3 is TGTGCCAGCAGCCAGGGACTAGCGGCGGGAGAGACCCAGTACTTC. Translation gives CASSQGLAAGETQYF.

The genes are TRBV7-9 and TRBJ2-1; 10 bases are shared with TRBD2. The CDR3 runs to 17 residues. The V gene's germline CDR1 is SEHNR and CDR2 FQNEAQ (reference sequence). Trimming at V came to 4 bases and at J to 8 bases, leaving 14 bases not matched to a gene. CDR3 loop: CASSSTLSSGSIHEQFF. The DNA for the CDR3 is TGTGCCAGCAGCTCGACTTTGTCTAGCGGGAGCATCCATGAGCAGTTCTTC.

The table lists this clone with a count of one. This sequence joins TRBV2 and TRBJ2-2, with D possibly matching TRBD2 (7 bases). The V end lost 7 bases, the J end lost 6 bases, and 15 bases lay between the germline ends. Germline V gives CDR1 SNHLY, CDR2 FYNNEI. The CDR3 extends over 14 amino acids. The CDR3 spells CASTSRGAPGELFF. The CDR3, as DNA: TGTGCCAGCACCTCCCGGGGGGCACCCGGGGAGCTGTTTTTT.

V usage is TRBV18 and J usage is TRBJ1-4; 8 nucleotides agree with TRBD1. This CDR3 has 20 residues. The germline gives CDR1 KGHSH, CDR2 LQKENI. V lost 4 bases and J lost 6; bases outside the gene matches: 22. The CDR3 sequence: CASSLEFGTGHGRADEKLFF. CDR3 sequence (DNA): TGTGCCAGCTCACTAGAATTTGGGACAGGTCACGGACGGGCCGATGAAAAACTGTTTTTT.

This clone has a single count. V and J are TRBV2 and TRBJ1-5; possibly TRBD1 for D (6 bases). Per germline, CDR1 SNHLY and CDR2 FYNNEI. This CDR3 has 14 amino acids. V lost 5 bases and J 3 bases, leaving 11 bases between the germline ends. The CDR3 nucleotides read TGTGCCAGCAGTCCGGACAGTTTCAATCAGCCCCAGCATTTT. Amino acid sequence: CASSPDSFNQPQHF.

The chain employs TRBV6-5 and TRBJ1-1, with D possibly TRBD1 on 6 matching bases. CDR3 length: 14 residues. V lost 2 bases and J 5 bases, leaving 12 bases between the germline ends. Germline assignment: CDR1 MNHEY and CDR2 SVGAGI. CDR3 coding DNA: TGTGCCAGCAGTTACGGTAGGGGGTGGACTGAAGCTTTCTTT. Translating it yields CASSYGRGWTEAFF.

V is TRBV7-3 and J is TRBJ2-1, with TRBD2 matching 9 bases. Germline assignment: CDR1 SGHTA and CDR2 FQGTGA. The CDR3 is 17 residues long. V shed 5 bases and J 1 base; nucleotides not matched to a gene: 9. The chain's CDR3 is CASSPSWREGSYNEQFF. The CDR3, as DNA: TGTGCCAGCAGCCCCTCGTGGCGGGAGGGGTCCTACAATGAGCAGTTCTTC.

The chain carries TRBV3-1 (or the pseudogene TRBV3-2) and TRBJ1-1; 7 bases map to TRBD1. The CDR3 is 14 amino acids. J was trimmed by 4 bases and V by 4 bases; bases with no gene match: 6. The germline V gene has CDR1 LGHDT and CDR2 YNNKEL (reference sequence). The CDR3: CASSRQGSGTEAFF. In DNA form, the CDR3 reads TGTGCCAGCAGCCGACAGGGCAGCGGCACTGAAGCTTTCTTT.

The CDR3 bases are TGTGCCAGCAGTGTCACAGGGGTCGGGGGAAACACCATATATTTT. It codes for CASSVTGVGGNTIYF. The chain links TRBV25-1 to TRBJ1-3, with TRBD1 identical over 7 bases. The CDR3 extends over 15 amino acids. Germline assignment: CDR1 MGHDK and CDR2 SYGVNS. The junction had 7 bases not matched to a gene; V was cut back by 4 bases and J by 4 bases.

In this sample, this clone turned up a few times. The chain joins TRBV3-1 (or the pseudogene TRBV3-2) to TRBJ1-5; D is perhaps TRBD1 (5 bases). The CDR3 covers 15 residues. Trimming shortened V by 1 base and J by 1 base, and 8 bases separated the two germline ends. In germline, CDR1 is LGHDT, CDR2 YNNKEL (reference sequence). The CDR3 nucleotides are TGTGCCAGCAGCCAAGGACAGCAGAGCAATCAGCCCCAGCATTTT. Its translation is CASSQGQQSNQPQHF.

CDR3 sequence: CASSQELRLYNEQFF. The CDR3 nucleotides read TGCGCCAGCAGCCAGGAACTCAGACTATACAATGAGCAGTTCTTC. V is TRBV4-3 and J is TRBJ2-1; possible D gene TRBD2, 5 bases. The germline V gene encodes CDR1 LGHNA and CDR2 YSLEER. The CDR3 consists of 15 residues. Trimming stripped 3 bases from V and 4 bases from J, with 13 bases between.

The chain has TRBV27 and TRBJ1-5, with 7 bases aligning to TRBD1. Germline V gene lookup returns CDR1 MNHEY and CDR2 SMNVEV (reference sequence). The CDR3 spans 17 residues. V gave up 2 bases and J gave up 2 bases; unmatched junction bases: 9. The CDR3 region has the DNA TGTGCCAGCAGTTTAGCGGGCAGGGGGTCGGGCAATCAGCCCCAGCATTTT. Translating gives CASSLAGRGSGNQPQHF.